Detailed here is one T cell receptor (beta chain). This CDR3 has 14 amino acids. Trimming cost V 6 bases and J 6 bases; bases outside gene matches: 7. Germline CDR1 reads SGHTA; CDR2 reads FQGNSA. The sample originates from a study of T cell responses to AZD1222 COVID-19 vaccine. The table came from immunoSEQ multiplex PCR; TCRdb's copy has only in-frame clones and leaves some out. This sample carries roughly 120,000 clones, about nine tenths of them seen once, and the ten largest clones take about 5%. Sequenced material: peripheral blood, taken on day 0 of AZD1222 vaccination. The TCR comes from an adult in good health. The rearrangement links TRBV7-2 to TRBJ2-3; 9 bases are shared with TRBD1. The CDR3 region has the DNA TGTGCCAGCAGGCTGGGACAGGGACCCGATACGCAGTATTTT. Translating gives CASRLGQGPDTQYF.